This T cell receptor beta chain was identified during a study of beta chain features in type 1 diabetes listed by TCRdb under 2018. Regarding the research as a whole: No differences in mean age, gender distribution, total cell number or subset yield were found between patients and healthy donors. Across all samples, fewer than 110,000,000 sorted cells were examined, and cell number per subset correlated strongly with RNA yield. In the study, recently diagnosed type 1 diabetes patients and matched healthy donors were compared on the TCRB repertoires of their sorted circulating CD4+ T cell subsets. Regulatory and stem cell-like memory subsets were isolated from only 8 patients and roughly eight healthy donors, whereas naive and central memory subsets came from all 30 or so donors.

The germline V gene gives CDR1 as SGHTA and CDR2 as FQGNSA. The CDR3 runs 13 amino acids, cysteine and phenylalanine included. Left in the record is the CDR3 DNA by itself, 39 bases read in frame from the first base. The V end loses 5 bases and the J end loses 7 bases, and a stretch of 14 bases separates them. Each donor gave one peripheral blood draw, averaging approximately 110 mL, which was collected into heparinised tubes. A BD FACSAria II was used to sort naive, central memory, regulatory and stem cell-like memory CD4+ T cells with a panel that included CD45RO, CCR7, CD25, CD127, CD95 and CD27. A purity above 98% was achieved for all sorted populations. PBMCs were separated immediately by Lymphoprep density gradient centrifugation and were stained directly, without being cultured. To minimize batch effects, samples were stained and sorted in pairs, one healthy donor with one patient per experiment.

What the study reported, not specific to this receptor: Because small numbers of individuals were included in the HLA sub-analyses, any influence of HLA type on TCRB rearrangement was left unresolved. Naive, central memory and regulatory TCRB repertoires appeared more similar among patients than among healthy donors. Because cDNA was sequenced instead of genomic DNA, activated cells with high expression could be over-represented, although the groups did not differ in activation or CD3 levels. At VDJ recombination sites, type 1 diabetes patients had fewer insertions and more deleted nucleotides, which implies abnormalities in thymic rearrangement. Shorter templates might have been favored by PCR, but patient and control samples were amplified and corrected together, so both groups would have been affected equally by any skew. In all four CD4+ subsets, TCRB CDR3 length was moderately but significantly shorter in type 1 diabetes patients.

About this clone: The specificity of this receptor is unknown. There are no base qualities to consult, and no much larger clone falls within one base.

The High Capacity cDNA Reverse Transcription Kit was used to reverse transcribe all of the isolated RNA, meaning that expressed TCRB transcripts were what got sequenced. Naive, central memory and regulatory T cell samples underwent deep immunoSEQ sequencing, averaging about 3.57 million total reads per sample. Sorted cells were lysed in RLT buffer, and RNA was extracted using DNase-treated RNeasy Micro or Mini kits according to cell number. Each cell subset was processed separately to prevent cross-contamination, with patient and healthy donor samples processed together. Using the immunoSEQ multiplex PCR, TCRB sequences were amplified from cDNA into 87-bp fragments spanning the CDR3 region. Sequencing of the amplicons was done on the Illumina HiSeq platform. Turning to the authors' computational methods: Synthetic template baselines were used to correct PCR bias computationally, reads within Hamming distance 2 were collapsed together, and singletons that could not be merged were discarded. Reads were aligned against IMGT so that V, D and J genes, CDR3 length and insertions or deletions at six rearrangement sites could be assigned. Within each subset, clonotype counts were normalized to sorted cell number, after which true diversity and Gini coefficients were computed with the tcR R package. The overlap coefficient, calculated on TCRB nucleotide sequences, was used to measure repertoire sharing. The table was pulled from immuneACCESS by TCRdb, which kept in-frame rearrangements only. Such tables lose some clones; where checked, under half of the loss comes from unresolved V genes, and the rest has no known cause. Clonal size and the V and J genes are those of that table, whereas D and trimming came from the DNA. This sample comprises more than 300,000 clones, less than 9.5% of them detected only once. The top ten constitute 0.44% of the sample.

The chain couples TRBV7-2 to TRBJ2-5; a tentative D match to TRBD1 spans 5 bases. This receptor was obtained from a woman younger than 30 in good health. Sequencing was carried out using central memory CD4+ T cells from blood. The CDR3 region: CASSTQERGTQYF. At the DNA level, the sequence is TGTGCCAGCAGCACACAGGAAAGGGGGACCCAGTACTTC.